This TCR beta chain comes out of a study of blood T cell repertoires in COVID-19. The CDR3 totals 14 residues. Germline CDR1 is SGHDT and CDR2 is YYEEEE. V lost 0 bases and J lost 4, with 8 bases in between. Repertoires were generated with immunoSEQ multiplex PCR, while TCRdb's copy carries only in-frame clones and drops some. The sample gives about 110,000 clones, more than 65% of which show up once; around 4% is in the top ten. This clonotype was sampled from a woman older than 75 with acute or convalescent COVID-19. Sequenced: peripheral blood. V usage is TRBV5-6 and J usage is TRBJ2-4; D is undetermined. This CDR3 is CASSLASVKNIQYF. The CDR3 DNA reads TGTGCCAGCAGCTTGGCCAGCGTTAAAAACATTCAGTACTTC.